Listed below are T cell receptor beta chains from one sample, sequenced in a study of long-term antiretroviral therapy in people with HIV. This table comes from immunoSEQ multiplex PCR, and its TCRdb copy is limited to in-frame clones, with some not included. The sample shows about 36,000 clones, roughly 82% of them seen only once. The sample was unsorted PBMCs, taken 0.6 years after starting antiretroviral therapy. The receptors stem from a man aged 18 to 35 with HIV. Each CDR3 is given with its conserved first and last residue. Each record gives: clone size, V gene, CDR3 protein. Rows give clone size only sometimes, using once, few, many, or a class for an expanded clone.

>NA|TRBV30
CAWSEGAFYADQPQHF
>NA|TRBV9
CASSVDSGHTQYF
>NA|TRBV19
CASSPTVNSNQPQHF
>NA|TRBV7-2
CASSLRGRTGGTEAFF
>NA|TRBV9
CASSFRGGNTGSNNEQFF
>NA|TRBV10-3
CAISEPSGSETQYF
>NA|TRBV2
CASRRSDTQYF
>NA|TRBV5-6
CASSLASVMEETQYF
>NA|TRBV25-1
CASSEFQVANYGYTF
>once|TRBV18
CASSSGGVQETQYF
>NA|TRBV7-8
CASSSRTSGQETQYF
>NA|TRBV4-1
CASSQHRVNGYTF
>NA|TRBV7-9
CASSHRVNEQFF
>NA|TRBV9
CASSSQTGALNTEAFF
>NA|TRBV18
CASWTGLGTDTQYF
>NA|TRBV7-9
CASSPPGLAASYEQYF
>NA|TRBV5-8
CASSLPGSTNTGELFF
>few|TRBV5-1
CASSLNGGTLNVDTQYF
>NA|TRBV19
CASSIAGAGTGELFF
>NA|TRBV30
CAWTTGIGNTEAFF
>NA|TRBV6-6
CASGAGNTEAFF
>NA|TRBV7-2
CASSPEGRTSYQETQYF
>NA|TRBV28
CASSSRTSGNQETQYF
>NA|TRBV7-2
CASSIKGGQPQHF
>NA|TRBV28
CASSDNQRTGNQPQHF
>NA|TRBV11-2
CASSLDRGQGSPYEQYF
>NA|TRBV28
CASRRQGSFSGYTF
>medium-sized|TRBV10-1
CASSESGKGMEETQYF
>once|TRBV4-3
CASSQEFNYGYTF
>NA|TRBV2
CASLRDSYEQYF
>NA|TRBV29-1
CSVDTGSSYNEQFF
>NA|TRBV5-4
CASSLADRGSYEQYF
>few|TRBV5-4
CASSLPLDTEAFF
>NA|TRBV21-1
CAPPGQGREKLFF
>few|TRBV4-2
CASSQDGSSNYEQYF
>NA|TRBV18
CASSPTALYEQYF
>NA|TRBV7-9
CASIRQGDVGELFF
>NA|TRBV18
CASSPLTGLEQFF
>NA|TRBV11-2
CASSLAMGPLNTVQYF
>NA|TRBV5-1
CASRRGTNEKLFF
>NA|TRBV19
CASSILKGRNTEAFF
>NA|TRBV19
CASSIGLAGGTDTQYF
>NA|TRBV28
CASSPTGLAGGHSYNEQFF